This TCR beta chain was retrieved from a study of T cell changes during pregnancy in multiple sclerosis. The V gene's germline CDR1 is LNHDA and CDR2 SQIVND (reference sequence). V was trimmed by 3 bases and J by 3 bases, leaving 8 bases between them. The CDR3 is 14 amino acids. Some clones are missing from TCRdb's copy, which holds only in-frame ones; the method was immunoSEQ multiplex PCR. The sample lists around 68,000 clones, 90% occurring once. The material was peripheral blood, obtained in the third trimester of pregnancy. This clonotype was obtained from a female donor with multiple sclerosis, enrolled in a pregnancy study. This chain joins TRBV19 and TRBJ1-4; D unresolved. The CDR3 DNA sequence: TGTGCCAGTAGTATTGGAGCCTCTAATGAAAAACTGTTTTTT. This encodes CASSIGASNEKLFF.